This TCR beta chain derives from a study of blood T cells in healthy people across ages. A second about 7 to 12 cycle PCR used barcoded and J-beta primers. Carrying 12 random nucleotides, a template-switch adaptor labeled each individual cDNA molecule. TCRdb itself ran the 5' RACE reads through MiXCR, one entry per CDR3 protein. The data hold around 1,000,000 distinct CDR3 sequences, with approximately 25% observed a single time. Points on this clonotype: Antigen unknown.

Total RNA extraction produced at least 5 micrograms (per sample) for the study. Whole-study results and caveats: Researchers deemed the diversity estimates from one million T cells underestimates.

The CDR3 is made up of 14 amino acids. Trimming shortened V by 4 bases and J by 2 bases, and 9 bases separated the two germline ends. Looked up from germline, CDR1 is SQVTM and CDR2 is ANQGSEA. These data also formed part of another study, on T cells of mothers and their children.

The sequence was collected from a girl aged 2-9 years in good health. Sequenced material: blood. V gene TRBV29-1 combines with J gene TRBJ2-6; no firm D call. The CDR3 nucleotides are TGCAGCGTTGTAGATGGAACTGGGGCCAACGTCCTGACTTTC. Its translation: CSVVDGTGANVLTF.